These T cell receptor beta chains were read from a single sample in a study of blood T cell repertoires in COVID-19. Assay used: immunoSEQ multiplex PCR; TCRdb lists only in-frame clones, some missing. The repertoire consists of under 550,000 clones, with approximately 90% occurring once and the leading ten covering 0.8% to 0.9%. Sequences were obtained from peripheral blood. The receptors were sampled from a man aged 18 to 29 with COVID-19, enrolled during active disease. Both conserved end residues are part of each CDR3. A D gene is named only where the DNA matches it firmly. Not every row has a clone size; where given, it reads once, few, many or a size class.

J | size | D | V | DNA | CDR3
TRBJ2-7 | . | TRBD1 | TRBV24-1 | TGTGCCACCAGTGATCAGGGGGACTACGAGCAGTACTTC | CATSDQGDYEQYF
TRBJ1-1 | . | . | TRBV5-1 | TGCGCCAGCAGCTTGAATAGCGTGGGGAACACTGAAGCTTTCTTT | CASSLNSVGNTEAFF
TRBJ2-2 | . | TRBD2 | TRBV24-1 | TGTGCCACCAGCACCGGACTAGCGGTTCCCGGGGAGCTGTTTTTT | CATSTGLAVPGELFF
TRBJ1-2 | few | TRBD1 | TRBV9 | TGTGCCAGCAGCGATGGGACAGGGTCGGACTATGGCTACACCTTC | CASSDGTGSDYGYTF
TRBJ2-1 | . | . | TRBV11-2 | TGTGCCAGCAGCTTATCCGGGAACAATGAGCAGTTCTTC | CASSLSGNNEQFF
TRBJ2-3 | . | . | TRBV19 | TGTGCCTCCGGGGAGCGCACAGATACGCAGTATTTT | CASGERTDTQYF
TRBJ2-2 | . | TRBD2 | TRBV19 | TGTGCCAGTAGTATGGTGGGACTAGTTCTGGGGTCCGGGGAGCTGTTTTTT | CASSMVGLVLGSGELFF
TRBJ1-6 | . | . | TRBV5-1 | TGCGCCAGCAGCTCACAGGACTCCTATAATTCACCCCTCCACTTT | CASSSQDSYNSPLHF
TRBJ1-2 | . | TRBD1 | TRBV10-2 | TGCGCCAGCAGTGAGAACAGGGGAGCCTTGAATGGCTACACCTTC | CASSENRGALNGYTF
TRBJ1-2 | . | . | TRBV10-3 | TGTGCCATCAGTGAGTCGAAGACAGATGGCTACACCTTC | CAISESKTDGYTF
TRBJ2-1 | once | . | TRBV5-4 | TGTGCCAGCAGCTTGGCCGGCAGCGGGTTTAGCTCCTACAATGAGCAGTTCTTC | CASSLAGSGFSSYNEQFF
TRBJ1-1 | . | . | TRBV3-1/TRBV3-2 | TGTGCCAGCAGCCGCACATCGAACACTGAAGCTTTCTTT | CASSRTSNTEAFF
TRBJ2-5 | . | TRBD1 | TRBV5-1 | TGCGCCAGCAGCAGGGGGGACAGGGGTAAAGAGACCCAGTACTTC | CASSRGDRGKETQYF
TRBJ2-7 | . | TRBD1 | TRBV27 | TGTGCCAGCAGTTCCTCCGGGACAGCTTACGAGCAGTACTTC | CASSSSGTAYEQYF
TRBJ2-3 | once | TRBD1 | TRBV6-1 | TGTGCCAGCAGTGCATACAGGGGCGGCGGAGCTAGCACAGATACGCAGTATTTT | CASSAYRGGGASTDTQYF
TRBJ1-1 | . | TRBD1 | TRBV19 | TGTGCCAGTAGTTTAACACAGGGGTTCACTGAAGCTTTCTTT | CASSLTQGFTEAFF
TRBJ2-3 | . | TRBD2 | TRBV3-1/TRBV3-2 | TGTGCCAGCAGCCAAGCCGGACACTTAGCGGGAGGTGACTCAGATACGCAGTATTTT | CASSQAGHLAGGDSDTQYF
TRBJ1-5 | . | . | TRBV19 | TGTGCCAGTAGTGTCAGGGGCGGTGGCAATCAGCCCCAGCATTTT | CASSVRGGGNQPQHF
TRBJ1-2 | . | . | TRBV15 | TGTGCCACCAGCACCCTGCGCGGAGGCTACACCTTC | CATSTLRGGYTF
TRBJ2-3 | . | TRBD2 | TRBV5-4 | TGTGCCAGCAGCTCAGCGGGAGTGACAGATACGCAGTATTTT | CASSSAGVTDTQYF
TRBJ2-7 | . | . | TRBV5-1 | TGCGCCAGCAGCTTGACCACTCCTCCCAACGAGCAGTACTTC | CASSLTTPPNEQYF
TRBJ2-7 | . | TRBD1 | TRBV12-3/TRBV12-4 | TGTGCCAGCGAAGGGACAGGGGACTACGAGCAGTACTTC | CASEGTGDYEQYF
TRBJ2-7 | . | TRBD1 | TRBV6-6 | TGTGCCAGCAGTTTGGACAGGAGATCAGAGCAGTACTTC | CASSLDRRSEQYF
TRBJ2-1 | . | . | TRBV12-3/TRBV12-4 | TGTGCCAGCAGTGCACCTAGGAATGAGCAGTTCTTC | CASSAPRNEQFF
TRBJ2-7 | . | TRBD1 | TRBV2 | TGTGCCAGCAGTGGGGACAGGGGCAAGCAGTACTTC | CASSGDRGKQYF
TRBJ1-1 | . | . | TRBV20-1 | TGCAGTGCTAGTTTGGGACCGGGGGATACTGAAGCTTTCTTT | CSASLGPGDTEAFF
TRBJ1-2 | once | . | TRBV2 | TGTGCCAGCAGTACTAGGACGGCCACGGGCTATGGCTACACCTTC | CASSTRTATGYGYTF
TRBJ2-1 | . | TRBD2 | TRBV7-2 | TGTGCCAGCAGCTTAGTTCATTTAGGCGGGAGCTCCTACAATGAGCAGTTCTTC | CASSLVHLGGSSYNEQFF
TRBJ1-3 | . | . | TRBV18 | TGTGCCAGCTCACCGACAGCCGGAAACACCATATATTTT | CASSPTAGNTIYF
TRBJ1-3 | . | . | TRBV2 | TGTGCCAGCAGTGAAAACAGGGTATCGACTGGAAACACCATATATTTT | CASSENRVSTGNTIYF
TRBJ2-7 | . | TRBD2 | TRBV6-5 | TGTGCCAGCAGTTACGAGGGACTAGCGGGGGGAGAGCAGTACTTC | CASSYEGLAGGEQYF
TRBJ1-2 | . | TRBD1 | TRBV5-8 | TGTGCCAGCAGCGAAGGACAGGTGGCAGCTAACTATGGCTACACCTTC | CASSEGQVAANYGYTF
TRBJ2-1 | . | TRBD1 | TRBV18 | TGTGCCAGCTCACCATTCGCTGGGACAGGGGCACTCAATGAGCAGTTCTTC | CASSPFAGTGALNEQFF
TRBJ2-2 | . | TRBD1 | TRBV25-1 | TGTGCCAGCCGCGGGACAGGGGAAACCGGGGAGCTGTTTTTT | CASRGTGETGELFF
TRBJ2-5 | . | TRBD2 | TRBV3-1/TRBV3-2 | TGTGCCATCAAGACTAGCGGGGGAGAGACCCAGTACTTC | CAIKTSGGETQYF
TRBJ2-5 | . | TRBD1 | TRBV5-1 | TGCGCCAGCAGCCCAAACCCGGGACAGATCCAAGAGACCCAGTACTTC | CASSPNPGQIQETQYF
TRBJ1-1 | once | . | TRBV6-4 | TGTGCCAGCAGAGCCACGGACAGACCTAACACTGAAGCTTTCTTT | CASRATDRPNTEAFF
TRBJ2-5 | . | . | TRBV7-2 | TGTGCCAGCAGCACGGGGTCTGCCGAGACCCAGTACTTC | CASSTGSAETQYF
TRBJ2-4 | . | TRBD1 | TRBV7-9 | TGTGCCAGCAGCCGTGGGGACAGGGGGACCAAAAACATTCAGTACTTC | CASSRGDRGTKNIQYF
TRBJ1-3 | . | TRBD1 | TRBV7-2 | TGTGCCAGCAGCTTAGTAGGGGGGGACAGGGTACCGGGAAACACCATATATTTT | CASSLVGGDRVPGNTIYF
TRBJ2-3 | . | TRBD2 | TRBV27 | TGTGCCAGCAGTTTACAGCGGGGAGCTACGCAGTATTTT | CASSLQRGATQYF
TRBJ2-5 | . | . | TRBV10-3 | TGTGCCATCAGTGTGGCAGGGGATTCCCAAGAGACCCAGTACTTC | CAISVAGDSQETQYF
TRBJ1-2 | once | TRBD1 | TRBV11-2 | TGTGCCAGCAGCGAGGGACAGAACTATGGCTACACCTTC | CASSEGQNYGYTF
TRBJ1-1 | . | TRBD1 | TRBV5-6 | TGTGCCAGCAGCCTAAAATTACAGGGGTCAAACACTGAAGCTTTCTTT | CASSLKLQGSNTEAFF
TRBJ2-5 | . | TRBD1 | TRBV3-1/TRBV3-2 | TGTGCCAGCAGCCAAGAGTCGGGACAGGGGGCGCTTAGTCCCCAGTACTTC | CASSQESGQGALSPQYF
TRBJ2-7 | . | . | TRBV2 | TGTGCCAGCAGGGTGGACTTCGCCTACGAGCAGTACTTC | CASRVDFAYEQYF
TRBJ1-4 | once | . | TRBV7-7 | TGTGCTAGCAGCTCCTCTCGGGACAAAAAACTGTTTTTT | CASSSSRDKKLFF
TRBJ2-6 | . | . | TRBV2 | TGTGCCAGCAGGGAAAGACAAGTCTCTGGGGCCAACGTCCTGACTTTC | CASRERQVSGANVLTF
TRBJ1-5 | . | . | TRBV12-3/TRBV12-4 | TGTGCCAGCAGCAAAACAGGGATTCAGCCCCAGCATTTT | CASSKTGIQPQHF
TRBJ1-1 | . | . | TRBV19 | TGTGCCAGCCTGGGCTCAGACAGCCTGAACACTGAAGCTTTCTTT | CASLGSDSLNTEAFF
TRBJ2-3 | . | . | TRBV2 | TGTGCCAGCAGTGGAGGTGCAACAGATACGCAGTATTTT | CASSGGATDTQYF
TRBJ2-2 | . | . | TRBV29-1 | TGCAGCGTTATCAGGGATTCGAACACCGGGGAGCTGTTTTTT | CSVIRDSNTGELFF
TRBJ2-7 | . | TRBD1 | TRBV29-1 | TGCAGCGTTGGAGGGGACAGGGGATGGGACGAGCAGTACTTC | CSVGGDRGWDEQYF